This TCR beta chain was sequenced for a study of cytomegalovirus exposure and HLA in healthy donors. The CDR3 runs 14 residues. Per germline, CDR1 MDHEN and CDR2 SYDVKM. V lost 2 bases and J lost 2; bases outside the gene matches: 2. The PCR used 60 Vbeta and 13 Jbeta primers. Generated by immunoSEQ multiplex PCR, the TCRdb table keeps only in-frame clones and is missing some. The table lists about 62,000 clones, over 60% of them singletons. The receptor's source is a woman in her twenties or thirties in good health and CMV-seronegative. J is TRBJ2-7 and V is TRBV28; 8 bases match TRBD2. The sample was PBMCs. The CDR3 loop is CASSLAGRAYEQYF. The CDR3 DNA reads TGTGCCAGCAGTTTAGCCGGGAGGGCCTACGAGCAGTACTTC.